The 28 T cell receptor beta chains below all came from one sample that was sequenced in a study of CXCR3-negative and CXCR3-positive naive CD8 T cells (dated by TCRdb to between 2017 and 2020). Instrument on record: NextSeq 550. The Human TCR Profiling Kit (MiLaboratory) was used to make UMI-labeled 5' RACE TRB cDNA libraries. Based on TCRdb reprocessing of the reads, there is one entry per CDR3 protein sequence, and DNA is missing. This sample's table carries 75,000 to 100,000 distinct CDR3 sequences. The ten top clones hold about 1.4% of the sample. Specimen: naive CXCR3- CD8+ T cells from blood. Taken with the paper, the label for cell subset or site translates to: CD45RO-CCR7+CD27+CD95- naive CD8+ T cells lacking CXCR3 (TNR3-). Source of these receptors: a human donor in good health. Some clones in this sample may be carry-over from other donors' samples.

V and J are TRBV29-1 and TRBJ2-7; TCRdb calls TRBD1, which cannot be checked without DNA. The CDR3 loop spans 13 amino acids. Germline-derived CDR1 and CDR2 are SQVTM and ANQGSEA. The CDR3 here is CSVDAGAKDEQYF.

The chain uses TRBV7-9 and TRBJ2-7; TCRdb's assignment of TRBD1 cannot be checked, as there is no DNA. Germline V lookup: CDR1 SEHNR, CDR2 FQNEAQ (reference sequence). CDR3 length: 15 residues. The CDR3 is CASSPETGRSYEQYF.

This rearrangement joins TRBV4-1 to TRBJ2-3; as DNA is missing, the TRBD2 call by TCRdb cannot be tested. The CDR3 is 16 amino acids. Germline assignment: CDR1 MGHRA and CDR2 YSYEKL. The CDR3 spells CASSQENPSGIDTQYF.

The chain recombines TRBV5-1 with TRBJ2-7; there is no DNA to check the TCRdb D call of TRBD1. The CDR3 contains 14 residues. Germline loops: CDR1 SGHRS, CDR2 YFSETQ. CDR3 sequence reads: CASSLGQGSYEQYF.

This chain connects TRBV20-1 to TRBJ2-5; there is no DNA to check the TCRdb D call of TRBD1. The germline CDR1 and CDR2 sequences are DFQATT and SNEGSKA (reference sequence). There are 13 residues in the CDR3. CDR3 loop: CSARDGTEETQYF.

The J gene is TRBJ2-3, the V gene TRBV13; TCRdb picks TRBD1, but there is no DNA to check that call. The CDR3 has 16 amino acids. The germline V gene has CDR1 PRHDT and CDR2 FYEKMQ (reference sequence). CDR3 protein: CASSLGGTPVTDTQYF.

The rearrangement links TRBV10-3 to TRBJ2-7; TCRdb reports TRBD2, a call that lacks DNA to check it against. CDR3 length: 16 amino acids. Germline lookup yields CDR1 ENHRY and CDR2 SYGVKD. Here the CDR3 reads CAISRGSQGPDYEQYF.

The chain recombines TRBV29-1 with TRBJ2-7; TCRdb outputs TRBD2, but without DNA this stays unchecked. The CDR3 sequence is 14 residues long. The germline V gene has CDR1 SQVTM and CDR2 ANQGSEA. CDR3 sequence: CSVKTGTSIYEQYF.

The chain's CDR3 is CASSASSYGYGYTF. This chain uses TRBV9 with TRBJ1-2. Germline assignment: CDR1 SGDLS and CDR2 YYNGEE. The CDR3 loop spans 14 amino acids.

The V call is TRBV7-9, the J call TRBJ2-1. The CDR3 has 11 amino acids. Germline V gene data show CDR1 as SEHNR and CDR2 as FQNEAQ (reference sequence). CDR3 protein: CASSHGSEQFF.

The J gene is TRBJ2-1, the V gene TRBV7-9; the TCRdb call, TRBD2, lacks DNA for checking. Per germline, CDR1 SEHNR and CDR2 FQNEAQ (reference sequence). The CDR3 totals 14 residues. The CDR3 loop reads CASVAGGLYNEQFF.

The chain links TRBV13 to TRBJ2-1; the D call from TCRdb, TRBD1, cannot be confirmed without DNA. Germline V gene data show CDR1 as PRHDT and CDR2 as FYEKMQ (reference sequence). The CDR3 has 15 amino acids. The CDR3 spells CASSRQGWSRNEQFF.

This rearrangement joins TRBV4-2 to TRBJ1-5; the D gene TCRdb calls, TRBD1, cannot be checked with no DNA. CDR1 and CDR2 from the germline V gene are LGHNA and YNFKEQ. The CDR3 has 15 amino acids. The CDR3 loop reads CASSQGQVSNQPQHF.

The CDR3 here is CASSLVGTGGDGYTF. The chain recombines TRBV7-9 with TRBJ1-2; as DNA is missing, the TRBD1 call by TCRdb cannot be tested. CDR3 length: 15 amino acids. CDR1 SEHNR and CDR2 FQNEAQ come from the germline V gene (reference sequence).

This rearrangement joins TRBV4-3 to TRBJ2-7; lacking DNA, the TRBD1 call made by TCRdb goes unchecked. The germline V gene has CDR1 LGHNA and CDR2 YSLEER. This CDR3 is 17 amino acids long. The CDR3 reads CASSQDSGGIGSYEQYF.

The chain has TRBV29-1 and TRBJ2-2; TCRdb picks TRBD1, but there is no DNA to check that call. The CDR3 loop spans 15 amino acids. Germline-derived CDR1 and CDR2 are SQVTM and ANQGSEA. CDR3 in amino acids: CSVQTGGVDTWELFF.

This chain connects TRBV4-1 to TRBJ2-1; TCRdb names TRBD2, which stays unverified in the absence of DNA. Germline CDR1 is MGHRA and CDR2 is YSYEKL. This CDR3 spans 15 amino acids. The CDR3 sequence: CASSQMTSLSDEQFF.

The chain links TRBV28 to TRBJ2-5; TCRdb reports TRBD1, a call that lacks DNA to check it against. This CDR3 is built from 14 residues. Looked up from germline, CDR1 is MDHEN and CDR2 is SYDVKM. CDR3 sequence reads: CASSLTRTQETQYF.

The chain couples TRBV4-3 to TRBJ2-1; the TRBD1 assignment by TCRdb is unverifiable without DNA. This CDR3 contains 18 residues. Germline V CDR1 and CDR2: LGHNA, YSLEER. The CDR3 sequence is CASSQDGLGVSSYNEQFF.

This chain links TRBV7-8 with TRBJ2-1. This CDR3 comprises 12 residues. Germline CDR1 SGHVS, CDR2 FQNEAQ. The CDR3 sequence: CASSQIGYEQFF.

The chain combines TRBV28 with TRBJ2-1. Germline V CDR1 and CDR2: MDHEN, SYDVKM. The CDR3 loop spans 11 amino acids. The CDR3 is CASSLIREQFF.

J is TRBJ1-1 and V is TRBV12-3 or TRBV12-4; the D gene TCRdb calls, TRBD1, cannot be checked with no DNA. The CDR3 sequence is 11 residues long. CDR3 in amino acids: CASNQGAEAFF.

This chain uses TRBV12-3 or TRBV12-4 with TRBJ1-1; as DNA is missing, the TRBD1 call by TCRdb cannot be tested. The CDR3 loop spans 14 amino acids. The chain's CDR3 is CASSYRQGNGEAFF.

The chain joins TRBV5-1 to TRBJ2-2; the TCRdb D gene call, TRBD2, has no DNA to confirm it. The germline CDR1 and CDR2 sequences are SGHRS and YFSETQ. CDR3 length equals 17 residues. CDR3 in amino acids: CASSLVLAEPNTGELFF.

The V and J genes are TRBV12-3 or TRBV12-4 and TRBJ2-1; the TRBD2 assignment by TCRdb is unverifiable without DNA. The CDR3 is 15 residues long. The CDR3 here is CASSPGTSGIGEQFF.

This chain links TRBV20-1 with TRBJ2-1; TCRdb proposes TRBD2, but this gene call is untestable without DNA. The germline gives CDR1 DFQATT, CDR2 SNEGSKA (reference sequence). The CDR3 sequence is 14 residues long. This CDR3 is CSARNLAVYNGQFF.

The chain uses TRBV6-5 and TRBJ2-1; TCRdb's assignment of TRBD2 cannot be checked, as there is no DNA. CDR1 is MNHEY and CDR2 is SVGAGI in the germline V gene. The CDR3 has 16 amino acids. The CDR3 loop is CASSYQESSGSSEQFF.

V usage is TRBV4-1 and J usage is TRBJ2-7. Germline V gives CDR1 MGHRA, CDR2 YSYEKL. The CDR3 is made up of 14 amino acids. The CDR3 is CASSQSQVGSEQYF.